Below are 32 T cell receptor beta chains sequenced from a single sample in a study of cytomegalovirus exposure and HLA in healthy donors. The PCR employed 60 Vbeta primers together with 13 Jbeta primers. TCRdb keeps only in-frame clones here, not all; method: immunoSEQ multiplex PCR. Of 100,000 to 150,000 clones listed, less than 85% are singletons. The sequencing input was PBMCs. The receptors stem from a female donor in good health and CMV-seronegative.

This rearrangement joins TRBV7-8 to TRBJ2-1; 8 bases align to TRBD2. CDR1 SGHVS and CDR2 FQNEAQ come from the germline V gene. Germline trimming cut 4 bases from V and 4 bases from J; bases unmatched to any gene: 12. This CDR3 is 17 amino acids long. The CDR3, as DNA: TGTGCCAGCAGCTCCCCCTGGGGTAGCGGGACGTACAATGAGCAGTTCTTC. Translation: CASSSPWGSGTYNEQFF.

CDR3 coding DNA: TGCGCCAGCAGCTTGGCGCCTAGCGGGACCAACACCGGGGAGCTGTTTTTT. This sequence encodes CASSLAPSGTNTGELFF. The chain carries TRBV5-1 and TRBJ2-2; 9 bases agree with TRBD2. With V trimmed by 0 bases and J by 2 bases, 5 bases remained unmatched. The CDR3 spans 17 residues. CDR1 and CDR2 from the germline V gene are SGHRS and YFSETQ.

The rearrangement uses TRBV23-1 and TRBJ2-7; 8 nucleotides line up with TRBD1. TRBV23-1 is an open reading frame whose function is uncertain. J gave up 6 bases and V 6 bases, and 22 bases lay outside the gene matches. The length of the CDR3 is 18 residues. The chain's CDR3 is CASRLQKTGGQVPVEQYF. For the CDR3, the DNA is TGCGCCAGCAGACTACAAAAGACCGGGGGACAGGTCCCGGTCGAGCAGTACTTC.

V is TRBV6-5 and J is TRBJ2-7; TRBD2 agrees at 11 bases. The CDR3 extends over 14 amino acids. The germline V gene has CDR1 MNHEY and CDR2 SVGAGI. Trimming removed 6 bases from V and 6 bases from J; junction bases left unmatched: 7. CDR3 amino acids: CASSDTSGSSEQYF. The DNA of the CDR3 is TGTGCCAGCAGCGATACTAGCGGGAGTTCCGAGCAGTACTTC.

The chain has TRBV15 and TRBJ2-5; possible D gene TRBD1, 6 bases. V was trimmed by 4 bases and J by 5 bases, leaving 14 bases between them. This CDR3 is built from 14 residues. Per germline, CDR1 LNHNV and CDR2 YYDKDF (reference sequence). CDR3 residues: CATSKNREMETQYF. CDR3 nucleotides: TGTGCCACCAGCAAAAACAGGGAAATGGAGACCCAGTACTTC.

The V gene is TRBV30, the J gene TRBJ1-4, with D perhaps TRBD1 (6 bases). CDR3 length: 12 amino acids. V was trimmed by 1 base and J by 8 bases, leaving 8 bases between them. In germline, CDR1 is GTSNPN, CDR2 SVGIG (reference sequence). CDR3 nucleotides: TGTGCCTGGAGTGCCCAGGGGGAAAAACTGTTTTTT. Protein product: CAWSAQGEKLFF. The full variable domain, completed using reference TRBV30 and TRBJ1-4, is SQTIHQWPATLVQPVGSPLSLECTVEGTSNPNLYWYRQAAGRGLQLLFYSVGIGQISSEVPQNLSASRPQDRQFILSSKKLLLSDSGFYLCAWSAQGEKLFFGSGTQLSVL.

The chain links TRBV7-9 to TRBJ2-2; 11 bases agree with TRBD2. The germline V gene encodes CDR1 SEHNR and CDR2 FQNEAQ (reference sequence). J lost 8 bases, V lost 1 base, and 6 bases had no gene match. The CDR3 has 16 residues. CDR3 in DNA: TGTGCCAGCAGCTTAGACACTAGCGGGAGAAAAGGGGAGCTGTTTTTT. The encoded protein is CASSLDTSGRKGELFF.

This clone was seen only once. The chain couples TRBV11-2 to TRBJ2-3, with D maybe TRBD1 (5 bases). Per the germline V gene, CDR1 is SGHAT and CDR2 is FQNNGV. Trimming removed 7 bases at V and 1 base at J, with 9 bases between. This CDR3 region has 13 residues. The CDR3 here is CASNGQRTDTQYF. CDR3 bases: TGTGCCAGCAATGGACAACGCACAGATACGCAGTATTTT.

The count of this clone is one. Compared with germline, one end of the junction differs, possibly owing to a read error. The V and J genes are TRBV9 and TRBJ2-1; possible D gene TRBD2, 5 bases. The CDR3 has 15 residues. In germline, CDR1 is SGDLS, CDR2 YYNGEE. The CDR3, as DNA: TGTGCCAGCGGCGTAGGCTCGGGGACCTACAATGAGCAGTTCTTC. This codes for CASGVGSGTYNEQFF.

V and J are TRBV30 and TRBJ1-6; no firm D call. Germline lookup yields CDR1 GTSNPN and CDR2 SVGIG (reference sequence). V was pared by 2 bases and J by 8 bases, with 10 bases between. CDR3 size: 13 residues. CDR3 loop: CAWSSNEDSPLHF. The CDR3 nucleotides are TGTGCCTGGAGTAGCAATGAGGATTCACCCCTCCACTTT.

This clone has just one count. The V and J genes are TRBV28 and TRBJ2-5; D may be TRBD1 (7 bases). The end of the DNA aligns better with TRBJ2-7, so the J call may be wrong. CDR3 length equals 18 residues. Germline lookup yields CDR1 MDHEN and CDR2 SYDVKM. CDR3 sequence: CASSLYGSTTGRPYEQYF. CDR3 DNA sequence: TGTGCCAGCAGTTTATATGGGTCGACGACAGGGAGGCCCTACGAGCAGTACTTC.

In DNA form, the CDR3 reads TGTGCCAGCAGCGAGGATAGCGGGAGTTCATCTGGGGCCAACGTCCTGACTTTC. Its protein product is CASSEDSGSSSGANVLTF. This sequence joins TRBV9 and TRBJ2-6; TRBD2 aligns across 9 bases. Looked up from germline, CDR1 is SGDLS and CDR2 is YYNGEE. This CDR3 region has 18 residues. V trimming: 3 bases; J trimming: 1 base; junction bases outside the gene matches: 8.

The chain combines TRBV15 with TRBJ2-7; the match to TRBD1 covers 9 bases. CDR1 and CDR2 (germline): LNHNV, YYDKDF (reference sequence). This CDR3 spans 14 amino acids. V lost 3 bases and J lost 3; bases outside the gene matches: 3. The CDR3 protein is CATSSQGQGYEQYF. DNA for the CDR3: TGTGCCACCAGCAGCCAGGGACAGGGCTACGAGCAGTACTTC.

This clone was seen just once. The rearrangement links TRBV6-1 to TRBJ2-3; TRBD2 aligns across 7 bases. The CDR3 has 17 residues. Per germline, CDR1 MNHNS and CDR2 SASEGT. The ends lost 2 bases at V and 3 bases at J; junction bases unmatched: 11. The chain's CDR3 is CASSESYVPSGTDTQYF. The DNA for the CDR3 is TGTGCCAGCAGTGAAAGTTATGTGCCTAGCGGTACAGATACGCAGTATTTT.

The sample holds a few counts of this clone. The chain recombines TRBV7-9 with TRBJ2-2, with 10 bases matching TRBD2. The ends lost 2 bases at V and 7 bases at J; junction bases unmatched: 7. The length of the CDR3 is 16 residues. Germline V gene sequence: CDR1 SEHNR, CDR2 FQNEAQ (reference sequence). In DNA, the CDR3 is TGTGCCAGCAGCTTATGGCGAGCGGGGGGGATCGGGGAGCTGTTTTTT. Protein product: CASSLWRAGGIGELFF.

CDR3 loop: CASSAWTLENTEAFF. CDR3 bases: TGTGCCAGCAGTGCCTGGACACTCGAAAACACTGAAGCTTTCTTT. The rearrangement uses TRBV2 and TRBJ1-1; D perhaps matches TRBD1 (5 bases). The CDR3 covers 15 residues. Trimming removed 4 bases at V and 2 bases at J, with 14 bases between. Germline V CDR1 and CDR2: SNHLY, FYNNEI.

J is TRBJ2-1 and V is TRBV27; TRBD1 is a possible D gene (6 bases). Trimming cost V 6 bases and J 8 bases, with 23 bases left between them. The CDR3 has 16 residues. Germline CDR1 and CDR2: MNHEY and SMNVEV (reference sequence). In nucleotides, the CDR3 is TGTGCCAGCAGAACTCGGGACACGCGATTTCCCTATGAGCAGTTCTTC. This sequence encodes CASRTRDTRFPYEQFF.

The chain uses TRBV11-2 and TRBJ1-2, with 8 bases lining up with TRBD1. Germline V gene sequence: CDR1 SGHAT, CDR2 FQNNGV. The CDR3 has 16 residues. V was pared by 4 bases and J by 8 bases, with 15 bases of the junction left unmatched. CDR3 in amino acids: CASSSPGTGRLGGYTF. As DNA, the CDR3 is TGTGCCAGCAGCTCCCCCGGGACAGGAAGATTGGGAGGCTACACCTTC.

The J gene is TRBJ2-1, the V gene TRBV7-9; 7 bases agree with TRBD2. Germline-derived CDR1 and CDR2 are SEHNR and FQNEAQ (reference sequence). Trimming cost V 5 bases and J 2 bases; bases outside gene matches: 9. The CDR3 is 16 residues long. The DNA of the CDR3 is TGTGCCAGCAGCGGGATAGCGGGTGGACCCTACAATGAGCAGTTCTTC. Translated, it gives CASSGIAGGPYNEQFF.

CDR3 sequence reads: CASSKGRGCDEQYF. The CDR3 bases are TGTGCCAGCAGCAAAGGACGGGGGTGTGACGAGCAGTACTTC. The V call is TRBV21-1, the J call TRBJ2-7; TRBD2 is the table's D call and was not checked against the DNA. TRBV21-1 is flagged as a pseudogene. The length of the CDR3 is 14 residues.

The chain links TRBV21-1 to TRBJ1-1; the D call of TRBD1 is as the table states it, not checked on the DNA. TRBV21-1 corresponds to a pseudogene. The CDR3 is made up of 19 amino acids. CDR3 in amino acids: CASSKENRTGGLGNTEAFF. The DNA of the CDR3 is TGTGCCAGCAGCAAAGAGAACCGGACAGGTGGGCTTGGGAACACTGAAGCTTTCTTT.

This rearrangement joins TRBV5-4 to TRBJ1-1, with 8 bases identical to TRBD1. The ends lost 5 bases at V and 4 bases at J; junction bases unmatched: 10. CDR3 length: 15 amino acids. Germline loops: CDR1 SGHNT, CDR2 YYREEE (reference sequence). CDR3 coding DNA: TGTGCCAGCAGTTCCGGACAGGGAGGTCGCACTGAAGCTTTCTTT. Protein: CASSSGQGGRTEAFF.

The chain couples TRBV2 to TRBJ2-7, with 7 bases that match TRBD2. The germline V gene has CDR1 SNHLY and CDR2 FYNNEI. CDR3 size: 14 residues. The ends lost 7 bases at V and 0 bases at J; junction bases unmatched: 6. This CDR3 is CASTIERGSYEQYF. The CDR3 nucleotides read TGTGCCAGCACAATTGAGCGGGGCTCCTACGAGCAGTACTTC. Using reference TRBV2 and TRBJ2-7 for the parts outside the CDR3, the full variable domain is EPEVTQTPSHQVTQMGQEVILRCVPISNHLYFYWYRQILGQKVEFLVSFYNNEISEKSEIFDDQFSVERPDGSNFTLKIRSTKLEDSAMYFCASTIERGSYEQYFGPGTRLTVT.

The chain couples TRBV6-5 to TRBJ1-2; 8 bases line up with TRBD1. The CDR3 totals 13 residues. Germline V gene lookup returns CDR1 MNHEY and CDR2 SVGAGI. V was clipped by 8 bases and J by 2 bases; unmatched bases: 4. The CDR3 region is CASWDRLNYGYTF. CDR3 DNA: TGTGCCAGCTGGGACAGGCTCAACTATGGCTACACCTTC.

In this sample, this clone turned up a few times. The rearrangement uses TRBV6-5 and TRBJ2-1, with D unclear. V gave up 4 bases and J gave up 5 bases, with 9 bases separating them. The CDR3 length is 13 residues. Germline assignment: CDR1 MNHEY and CDR2 SVGAGI. DNA of the CDR3: TGTGCCAGCAGTTTTAGTCTGAACAATGAGCAGTTCTTC. Translating gives CASSFSLNNEQFF.

The chain couples TRBV18 to TRBJ1-3; no definite D call. Looked up from germline, CDR1 is KGHSH and CDR2 is LQKENI. V shed 2 bases and J shed 0 bases, with 5 bases lying between them. There are 14 residues in the CDR3. CDR3: CASSPGSSGNTIYF. The CDR3 region has the DNA TGTGCCAGCTCACCAGGGAGCTCTGGAAACACCATATATTTT.

The chain links TRBV11-2 to TRBJ1-1, with D unresolved. The germline V gene encodes CDR1 SGHAT and CDR2 FQNNGV. V lost 3 bases, J lost 3 bases, and 14 bases lay in between. The CDR3 totals 15 residues. CDR3 residues: CASSLRATRDTEAFF. As DNA, the CDR3 is TGTGCCAGCAGCTTGAGGGCCACCCGGGACACTGAAGCTTTCTTT.

The rearrangement links TRBV5-1 to TRBJ2-1; 7 nucleotides line up with TRBD1. V dropped 6 bases and J dropped 6; count of bases not matched to a gene: 12. CDR3 length: 15 residues. The germline CDR1 and CDR2 sequences are SGHRS and YFSETQ. The CDR3 protein is CASIDDRVGSNEQFF. The CDR3 nucleotides are TGCGCCAGCATCGATGACAGGGTCGGAAGCAATGAGCAGTTCTTC. The full variable domain, rest sourced from reference TRBV5-1 and TRBJ2-1, is KAGVTQTPRYLIKTRGQQVTLSCSPISGHRSVSWYQQTPGQGLQFLFEYFSETQRNKGNFPGRFSGRQFSNSRSEMNVSTLELGDSALYLCASIDDRVGSNEQFFGPGTRLTVL.

This chain connects TRBV15 to TRBJ2-7; 9 bases map to TRBD1. The V gene end was trimmed by 3 bases and the J gene end by 5 bases; junction bases not matched to a gene: 5. The CDR3 runs 14 residues. Germline-derived CDR1 and CDR2 are LNHNV and YYDKDF (reference sequence). CDR3: CATSRGQGGDEQYF. In DNA form, the CDR3 reads TGTGCCACCAGCAGGGGACAGGGCGGGGACGAGCAGTACTTC.

The chain recombines TRBV28 with TRBJ2-7; possible D gene TRBD2, 6 bases. CDR3 length: 15 residues. The V end lost 5 bases, the J end lost 2 bases, and 16 bases lay between the germline ends. The germline gives CDR1 MDHEN, CDR2 SYDVKM. The CDR3 DNA is TGTGCCAGCAGTCAAGCCGCCGGCGGGACCTACGAGCAGTACTTC. As protein: CASSQAAGGTYEQYF.

This clone was observed a handful of times. The gene calls are TRBV6-1 and TRBJ1-4; D remains ambiguous. Germline-derived CDR1 and CDR2 are MNHNS and SASEGT. The V end lost 3 bases, the J end lost 4 bases, and 12 bases lay between the germline ends. This CDR3 contains 15 residues. This CDR3 is CASSEGGGSNEKLFF. DNA of the CDR3: TGTGCCAGCAGTGAGGGTGGCGGGAGTAATGAAAAACTGTTTTTT.

This rearrangement joins TRBV5-6 to TRBJ1-2; 7 bases fit TRBD1. This CDR3 spans 15 amino acids. Looked up from germline, CDR1 is SGHDT and CDR2 is YYEEEE. The V segment lost 4 bases and the J segment 7 bases; nucleotides outside the gene matches: 13. CDR3 nucleotide sequence: TGTGCCAGCAGCACCCGGACAGGTTTGGTAGGTGGCTACACCTTC. Its protein product is CASSTRTGLVGGYTF.